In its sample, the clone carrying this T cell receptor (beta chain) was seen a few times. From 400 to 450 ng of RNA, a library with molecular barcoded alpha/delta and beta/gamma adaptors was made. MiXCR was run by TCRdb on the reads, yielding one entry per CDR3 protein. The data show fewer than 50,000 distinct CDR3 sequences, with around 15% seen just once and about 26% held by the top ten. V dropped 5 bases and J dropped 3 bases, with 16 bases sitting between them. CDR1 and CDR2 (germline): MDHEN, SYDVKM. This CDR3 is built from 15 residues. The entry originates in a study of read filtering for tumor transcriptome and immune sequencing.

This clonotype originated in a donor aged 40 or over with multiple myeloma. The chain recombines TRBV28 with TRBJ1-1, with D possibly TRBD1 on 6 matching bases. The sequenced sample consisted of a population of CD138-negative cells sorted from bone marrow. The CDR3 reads CASSGTPGAYTEAFF. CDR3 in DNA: TGTGCCAGCAGTGGGACACCGGGGGCTTACACTGAAGCTTTCTTT.